The sequence of this T cell receptor beta chain was determined in a study of blood T cell repertoires in COVID-19. As for the study in general: The samples span acute and convalescent COVID-19 from the United States, Italy and Spain. The analysed material was cDNA or gDNA that came from T cells, B-cell-depleted T cells, or PBMCs.

In its sample, this clone was seen once. V gave up 4 bases and J gave up 9 bases; unmatched junction bases: 6. This CDR3 has 15 amino acids. The V gene's germline CDR1 is SGHRS and CDR2 YFSETQ. How the authors handled the data: For nucleated cells, counts were estimated from reference gene primer amplification. Assay used: immunoSEQ multiplex PCR; TCRdb lists only in-frame clones, some missing. From that table come the V and J calls and clone size; the DNA was used to work out D and trimming. The table includes about 100,000 clones, around four fifths detected once. This chain links TRBV5-1 with TRBJ2-1; TRBD2 matches 14 bases. The receptor was derived from a man aged 35-49 years with active or convalescent COVID-19. What was sequenced was peripheral blood. The CDR3 DNA reads TGCGCCAGCAGCCCCGGACTAGCGGGGGGCCGTGAGCAGTTCTTC. It is translated as CASSPGLAGGREQFF.